This T cell receptor beta chain was identified during a study of cytomegalovirus exposure and HLA in healthy donors. Study summary: Falling in the Caucasian-associated ancestry cluster were about 82% of approximately 410 genotyped donors.

The study's findings and limits: When presence/absence was analysed, sequencing depth was taken to be roughly uniform across donors. A link between a missense DCLRE1C variant and TCR beta V- and J-gene trimming emerged from a later analysis.

The germline V gene encodes CDR1 SEHNR and CDR2 FQNEAQ (reference sequence). The ends lost 5 bases at V and 2 bases at J; junction bases unmatched: 11. CDR3 length equals 17 residues. This clone was seen only a few times. What it binds is unknown. PCR involved 60 Vbeta and 13 Jbeta primers. Repertoires were generated with immunoSEQ multiplex PCR, while TCRdb's copy carries only in-frame clones and drops some. The table records over 100,000 clones, 10% of them present only once. The chain recombines TRBV7-9 with TRBJ2-7, with TRBD1 matching over 11 bases. The source of this sequence is a man aged 35 to 55 in good health and CMV-seropositive. Sequencing was carried out using PBMCs. The CDR3 DNA reads as TGTGCCAGCAGCCATGTGGGACAGGGGGAGGTTGCCTACGAGCAGTACTTC. Amino acids: CASSHVGQGEVAYEQYF.